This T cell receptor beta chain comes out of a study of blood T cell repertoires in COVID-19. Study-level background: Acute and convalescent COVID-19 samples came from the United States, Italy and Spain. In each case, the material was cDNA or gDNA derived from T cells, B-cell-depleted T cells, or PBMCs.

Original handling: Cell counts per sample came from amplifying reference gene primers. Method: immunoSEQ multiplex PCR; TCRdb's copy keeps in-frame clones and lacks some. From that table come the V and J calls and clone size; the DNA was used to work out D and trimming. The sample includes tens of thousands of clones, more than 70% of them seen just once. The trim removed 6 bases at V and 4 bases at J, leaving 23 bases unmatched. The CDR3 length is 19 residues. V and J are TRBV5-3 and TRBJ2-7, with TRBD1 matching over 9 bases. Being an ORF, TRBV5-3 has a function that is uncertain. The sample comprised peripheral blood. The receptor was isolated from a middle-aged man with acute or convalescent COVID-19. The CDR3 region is CARTNPLGTGPKPFYEQYF. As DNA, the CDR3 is TGTGCCAGAACTAACCCCCTGGGGACAGGGCCTAAACCCTTTTACGAGCAGTACTTC.